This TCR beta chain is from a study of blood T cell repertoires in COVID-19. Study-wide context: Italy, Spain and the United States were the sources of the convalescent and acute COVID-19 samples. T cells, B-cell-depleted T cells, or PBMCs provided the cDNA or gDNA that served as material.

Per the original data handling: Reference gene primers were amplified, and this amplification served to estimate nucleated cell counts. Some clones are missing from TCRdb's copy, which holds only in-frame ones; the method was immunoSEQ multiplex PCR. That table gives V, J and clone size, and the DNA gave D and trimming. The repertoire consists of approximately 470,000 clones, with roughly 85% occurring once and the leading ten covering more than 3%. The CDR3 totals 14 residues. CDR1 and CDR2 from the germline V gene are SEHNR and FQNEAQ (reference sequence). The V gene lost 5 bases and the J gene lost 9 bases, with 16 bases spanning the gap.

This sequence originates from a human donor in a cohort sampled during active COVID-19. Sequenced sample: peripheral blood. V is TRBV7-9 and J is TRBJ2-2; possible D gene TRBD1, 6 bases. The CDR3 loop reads CASSLGQNHRELFF. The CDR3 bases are TGTGCCAGCAGCCTGGGACAAAATCACCGGGAGCTGTTTTTT. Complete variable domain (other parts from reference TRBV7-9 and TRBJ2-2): DTGVSQNPRHKITKRGQNVTFRCDPISEHNRLYWYRQTLGQGPEFLTYFQNEAQLEKSRLLSDRFSAERPKGSFSTLEIQRTEQGDSAMYLCASSLGQNHRELFFGEGSRLTVL.